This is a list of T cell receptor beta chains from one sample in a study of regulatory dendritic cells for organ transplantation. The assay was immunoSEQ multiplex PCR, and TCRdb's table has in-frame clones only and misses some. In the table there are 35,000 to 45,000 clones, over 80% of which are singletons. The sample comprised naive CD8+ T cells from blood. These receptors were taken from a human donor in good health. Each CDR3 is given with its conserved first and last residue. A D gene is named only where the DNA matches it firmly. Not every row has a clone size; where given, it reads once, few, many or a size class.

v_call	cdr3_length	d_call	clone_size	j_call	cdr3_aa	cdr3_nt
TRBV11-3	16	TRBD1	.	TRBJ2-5	CASSRRATGSQETQYF	TGTGCCAGCAGCCGCCGGGCGACAGGGTCCCAAGAGACCCAGTACTTC
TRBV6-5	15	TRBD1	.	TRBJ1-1	CASSYATGRLAEAFF	TGTGCCAGCAGTTACGCGACAGGGAGGTTGGCTGAAGCTTTCTTT
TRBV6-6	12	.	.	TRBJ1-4	CASRDGYEKLFF	TGTGCCAGCCGGGACGGATATGAAAAACTGTTTTTT
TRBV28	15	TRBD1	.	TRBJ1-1	CASSATGTENTEAFF	TGTGCCAGCAGTGCAACCGGGACAGAGAACACTGAAGCTTTCTTT
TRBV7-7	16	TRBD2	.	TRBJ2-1	CASSLAGGGSYNEQFF	TGTGCTAGCAGCTTAGCGGGGGGGGGCTCCTACAATGAGCAGTTCTTC
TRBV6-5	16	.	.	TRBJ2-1	CASSYLPGEGYNEQFF	TGTGCCAGCAGTTACCTCCCGGGAGAGGGGTACAATGAGCAGTTCTTC
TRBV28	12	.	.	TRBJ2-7	CASSLGSGEQYF	TGTGCCAGCAGTTTGGGAAGCGGCGAGCAGTACTTC
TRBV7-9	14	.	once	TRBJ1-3	CASSLGGSGNTIYF	TGTGCCAGCAGCTTAGGAGGTTCGGGAAACACCATATATTTT
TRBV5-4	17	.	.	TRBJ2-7	CASSPMGFGGGEDEQYF	TGTGCCAGCAGCCCGATGGGATTCGGGGGCGGTGAGGACGAGCAGTACTTC
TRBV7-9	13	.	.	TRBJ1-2	CASSRGGFYGYTF	TGTGCCAGCAGTAGGGGGGGATTCTATGGCTACACCTTC
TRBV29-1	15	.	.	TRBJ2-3	CSVVSYRLGADTQYF	TGCAGCGTTGTATCTTACCGTCTAGGAGCAGATACGCAGTATTTT
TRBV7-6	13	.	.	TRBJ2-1	CASSLGTDNEQFF	TGTGCCAGCAGCTTAGGTACAGACAATGAGCAGTTCTTC
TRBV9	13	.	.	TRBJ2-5	CASSVVPGETQYF	TGTGCCAGCAGCGTAGTTCCTGGGGAGACCCAGTACTTC
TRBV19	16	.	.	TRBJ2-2	CASSIEPGLYTGELFF	TGTGCCAGTAGTATAGAGCCCGGACTTTACACCGGGGAGCTGTTTTTT
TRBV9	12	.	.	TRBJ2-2	CASSVSTGELFF	TGTGCCAGCAGCGTTTCCACCGGGGAGCTGTTTTTT
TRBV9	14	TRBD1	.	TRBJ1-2	CASSADDRVYGYTF	TGTGCCAGCAGCGCCGACGACAGGGTGTATGGCTACACCTTC
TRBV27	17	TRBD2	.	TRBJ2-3	CASSLFLAGSSTDTQYF	TGTGCCAGCAGTTTATTTCTAGCGGGATCAAGCACAGATACGCAGTATTTT
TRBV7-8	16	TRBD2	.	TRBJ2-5	CASSLFSSGRQETQYF	TGTGCCAGCAGCTTATTCTCCAGCGGGAGACAAGAGACCCAGTACTTC
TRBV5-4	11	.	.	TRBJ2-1	CASSFGGWEFF	TGTGCCAGCAGCTTTGGGGGGTGGGAGTTCTTC
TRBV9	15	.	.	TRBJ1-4	CASSPMGEFGEKLFF	TGTGCCAGCAGCCCGATGGGTGAGTTCGGTGAAAAACTGTTTTTT
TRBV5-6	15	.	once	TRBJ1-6	CASSLEQAYNSPLHF	TGTGCCAGCAGCTTGGAGCAGGCTTATAATTCACCCCTCCACTTT
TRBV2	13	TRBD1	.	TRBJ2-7	CASKGTENYEQYF	TGTGCCAGCAAAGGGACAGAGAACTACGAGCAGTACTTC
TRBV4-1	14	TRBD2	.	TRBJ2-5	CASSQGPLAGDEYF	TGCGCCAGCAGCCAGGGACCACTAGCGGGGGATGAGTACTTC
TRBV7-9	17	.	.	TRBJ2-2	CASSPRKRAGSTGELFF	TGTGCCAGCAGCCCAAGAAAGAGGGCAGGTAGTACCGGGGAGCTGTTTTTT
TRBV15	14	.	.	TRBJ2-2	CATSRTPNTGELFF	TGTGCCACCAGCAGGACACCGAACACCGGGGAGCTGTTTTTT
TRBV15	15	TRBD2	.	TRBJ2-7	CATSRGTSGIYEQYF	TGTGCCACCAGCAGAGGGACTAGCGGGATTTACGAGCAGTACTTC
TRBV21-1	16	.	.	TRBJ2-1	CASSSTCPGAYNEQFF	TGTGCCAGCAGCTCGACTTGCCCAGGGGCCTACAATGAGCAGTTCTTC
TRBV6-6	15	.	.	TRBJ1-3	CASSSIFSSGNTIYF	TGTGCCAGCAGCTCCATCTTTTCCTCTGGAAACACCATATATTTT
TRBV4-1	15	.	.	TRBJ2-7	CASSQERRGHYEQYF	TGCGCCAGCAGCCAAGAAAGGAGGGGCCACTACGAGCAGTACTTC
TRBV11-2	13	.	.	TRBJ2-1	CASSLDPQDEQFF	TGTGCCAGCAGCTTAGATCCACAGGATGAGCAGTTCTTC
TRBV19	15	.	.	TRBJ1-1	CASSIGAGIGTEAFF	TGTGCCAGTAGTATCGGTGCAGGGATTGGCACTGAAGCTTTCTTT
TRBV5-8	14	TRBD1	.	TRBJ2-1	CASSSGQGFSEQFF	TGTGCCAGCAGCTCGGGACAGGGGTTCTCGGAGCAGTTCTTC
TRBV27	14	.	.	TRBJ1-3	CASSRLDSIHTIYF	TGTGCCAGCAGTCGATTGGACAGCATTCACACCATATATTTT
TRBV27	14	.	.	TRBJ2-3	CASSLFAGTDTQYF	TGTGCCAGCAGTTTATTTGCAGGGACAGATACGCAGTATTTT
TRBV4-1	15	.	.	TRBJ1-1	CASSIRLTGVTEAFF	TGCGCCAGCAGCATTCGTTTAACAGGTGTAACTGAAGCTTTCTTT
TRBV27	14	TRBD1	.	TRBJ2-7	CASSSPGQAYEQYF	TGTGCCAGCAGTTCACCCGGACAGGCTTACGAGCAGTACTTC